Included here is one T cell receptor (beta chain) sequence, with context. Antigen unknown. This sample is part of a study of cytomegalovirus exposure and HLA in healthy donors. Background on the study: In a later analysis, the roughly 120 validation repertoires were reported to have used the same platform as the 600 to 700 first-cohort repertoires.

Profiling relied on immunoSEQ multiplex PCR, and the TCRdb table lists in-frame clones only, not all of them. The table shows roughly 300,000 clones, with 86% occurring only once. CDR1 and CDR2 from the germline V gene are SGHNT and YYREEE (reference sequence). CDR3 length equals 15 residues. V shed 0 bases and J 7 bases; nucleotides not matched to a gene: 5. Broader study findings: The majority of TCR sequences were rare, yet some public TCRs appeared in many donors. According to reports, the classifier identified cytomegalovirus status with high specificity and sensitivity. Cytomegalovirus-associated TCR beta chains were listed, numbering some 150.

Sequencing input: PBMCs. This chain joins TRBV5-4 and TRBJ2-7; TRBD1 aligns across 12 bases. The sequence came from a woman aged 18-30 years in good health and CMV-seronegative. For the CDR3, the DNA is TGTGCCAGCAGCTTGGGGGGGACAGGGGGCAGGGAGCAGTACTTC. Protein: CASSLGGTGGREQYF.